This is a list of T cell receptor beta chains from one sample in a study of identical twins. TCRdb independently ran MiXCR on the 5' RACE reads; one entry per CDR3 protein. The data hold about 100,000 distinct CDR3 sequences, with 5.9% observed a single time. The source material was memory T cells sorted from blood. The receptors here all came from a woman aged 45 to 65 in good health. CDR3s include the opening cysteine and the closing phenylalanine or tryptophan. Fields, in order: D gene, J gene, clone size, V gene, CDR3 protein, CDR3 DNA. A D gene is named only where the DNA matches it firmly. Only part of the rows carry a size: once, few, many, or a class if the clone is expanded.

d_gene: -; j_gene: TRBJ2-3; abundance: many; v_gene: TRBV11-2; CDR3aa: CASSLGRAGSTDTQYF; CDR3nt: TGTGCCAGCAGCTTAGGTCGGGCAGGGTCCACAGATACGCAGTATTTT
d_gene: TRBD1; j_gene: TRBJ2-1; abundance: many; v_gene: TRBV29-1; CDR3aa: CSVRKGAANEQFF; CDR3nt: TGCAGCGTTCGGAAGGGGGCGGCCAATGAGCAGTTCTTC
d_gene: -; j_gene: TRBJ2-7; abundance: many; v_gene: TRBV5-1; CDR3aa: CASSLETDGLNEQYF; CDR3nt: TGCGCCAGCAGCTTGGAGACCGACGGATTGAACGAGCAGTACTTC
d_gene: -; j_gene: TRBJ2-5; abundance: many; v_gene: TRBV20-1; CDR3aa: CSARMGAQETQYF; CDR3nt: TGCAGTGCCAGGATGGGGGCCCAAGAGACCCAGTACTTC
d_gene: TRBD1; j_gene: TRBJ2-3; abundance: many; v_gene: TRBV5-1; CDR3aa: CASSAGDRPSTDTQYF; CDR3nt: TGCGCCAGCAGCGCCGGGGACAGACCATCCACAGATACGCAGTATTTT
d_gene: TRBD1; j_gene: TRBJ1-2; abundance: many; v_gene: TRBV20-1; CDR3aa: CSARIGQGIWYGYTF; CDR3nt: TGCAGTGCTCGAATCGGACAGGGAATTTGGTATGGCTACACCTTC
d_gene: TRBD2; j_gene: TRBJ2-7; abundance: many; v_gene: TRBV3-1; CDR3aa: CASSQTSLREGEQYF; CDR3nt: TGTGCCAGCAGCCAAACTTCCTTGCGGGAGGGCGAGCAGTACTTC
d_gene: TRBD1; j_gene: TRBJ2-7; abundance: many; v_gene: TRBV29-1; CDR3aa: CSAAGGEGEQYF; CDR3nt: TGCAGCGCCGCAGGGGGCGAGGGCGAGCAGTACTTC
d_gene: -; j_gene: TRBJ2-1; abundance: -; v_gene: TRBV18; CDR3aa: CASSPKANEQFF; CDR3nt: TGTGCCAGCTCACCAAAAGCTAATGAGCAGTTCTTC
d_gene: -; j_gene: TRBJ2-3; abundance: few; v_gene: TRBV30; CDR3aa: CAWSVKGADTQYF; CDR3nt: TGTGCCTGGAGTGTAAAGGGCGCAGATACGCAGTATTTT
d_gene: TRBD2; j_gene: TRBJ2-1; abundance: many; v_gene: TRBV4-2; CDR3aa: CASSQDRTSGISGNEQFF; CDR3nt: TGTGCCAGCAGCCAAGACCGGACTAGCGGGATAAGTGGGAATGAGCAGTTCTTC
d_gene: -; j_gene: TRBJ1-5; abundance: many; v_gene: TRBV12-3/TRBV12-4; CDR3aa: CASSPDGNSNQPQHF; CDR3nt: TGTGCCAGCAGTCCCGACGGAAATAGCAATCAGCCCCAGCATTTT
d_gene: -; j_gene: TRBJ2-3; abundance: many; v_gene: TRBV29-1; CDR3aa: CSVDPGVADTQYF; CDR3nt: TGCAGCGTTGATCCGGGAGTAGCAGATACGCAGTATTTT
d_gene: -; j_gene: TRBJ2-3; abundance: many; v_gene: TRBV5-1; CDR3aa: CASSPRTDTDTQYF; CDR3nt: TGCGCCAGCAGCCCTAGGACAGACACAGATACGCAGTATTTT
d_gene: -; j_gene: TRBJ2-5; abundance: -; v_gene: TRBV20-1; CDR3aa: CSARVYPGQETQYF; CDR3nt: TGCAGTGCTAGAGTCTACCCGGGGCAAGAGACCCAGTACTTC
d_gene: -; j_gene: TRBJ2-5; abundance: many; v_gene: TRBV12-3/TRBV12-4; CDR3aa: CASRNTYQETQYF; CDR3nt: TGTGCCAGCCGCAATACGTACCAAGAGACCCAGTACTTC
d_gene: TRBD2; j_gene: TRBJ2-7; abundance: few; v_gene: TRBV3-1; CDR3aa: CASRLAGGFYEQYF; CDR3nt: TGTGCCAGCCGACTAGCGGGAGGGTTCTACGAGCAGTACTTC
d_gene: TRBD1; j_gene: TRBJ2-7; abundance: few; v_gene: TRBV19; CDR3aa: CASSALPGQGSYEQYF; CDR3nt: TGTGCCAGTAGTGCCCTACCGGGACAGGGCTCCTACGAGCAGTACTTC
d_gene: TRBD1; j_gene: TRBJ2-1; abundance: many; v_gene: TRBV25-1; CDR3aa: CASTRDRGTYNEQFF; CDR3nt: TGTGCCAGCACCCGGGACAGGGGCACCTACAATGAGCAGTTCTTC
d_gene: -; j_gene: TRBJ2-1; abundance: -; v_gene: TRBV11-3; CDR3aa: CASSFMSGAPLFF; CDR3nt: TGTGCCAGCAGCTTTATGAGCGGAGCCCCGTTGTTCTTC
d_gene: -; j_gene: TRBJ2-2; abundance: many; v_gene: TRBV12-3/TRBV12-4; CDR3aa: CASIRLVAGELFF; CDR3nt: TGTGCCAGCATACGACTAGTGGCGGGGGAGCTGTTTTTT
d_gene: TRBD2; j_gene: TRBJ2-2; abundance: many; v_gene: TRBV5-1; CDR3aa: CASSPGALAGRAGELFF; CDR3nt: TGCGCCAGCAGCCCGGGAGCGCTAGCGGGAAGGGCCGGGGAGCTGTTTTTT
d_gene: -; j_gene: TRBJ1-2; abundance: many; v_gene: TRBV10-3; CDR3aa: CAISVTGGWDGYTF; CDR3nt: TGTGCCATCAGCGTCACGGGGGGATGGGATGGCTACACCTTC
d_gene: -; j_gene: TRBJ1-5; abundance: many; v_gene: TRBV19; CDR3aa: CASSMWGSAQHF; CDR3nt: TGTGCCAGTAGTATGTGGGGTTCAGCCCAGCATTTT
d_gene: -; j_gene: TRBJ1-2; abundance: many; v_gene: TRBV29-1; CDR3aa: CSVEKGSYGYTF; CDR3nt: TGCAGCGTTGAGAAGGGGTCCTATGGCTACACCTTC
d_gene: -; j_gene: TRBJ2-2; abundance: many; v_gene: TRBV6-2/TRBV6-3; CDR3aa: CASNLGRTNTGELFF; CDR3nt: TGTGCCAGCAACCTGGGGCGGACGAACACCGGGGAGCTGTTTTTT
d_gene: TRBD1; j_gene: TRBJ2-1; abundance: many; v_gene: TRBV20-1; CDR3aa: CSANLGGGNEQFF; CDR3nt: TGCAGTGCTAACTTAGGGGGCGGGAATGAGCAGTTCTTC
d_gene: -; j_gene: TRBJ2-1; abundance: many; v_gene: TRBV12-3/TRBV12-4; CDR3aa: CASKFGNNEQFF; CDR3nt: TGTGCCAGCAAATTCGGGAACAATGAGCAGTTCTTC
d_gene: -; j_gene: TRBJ1-6; abundance: many; v_gene: TRBV4-1; CDR3aa: CASSQPDGGNSPLHF; CDR3nt: TGCGCCAGCAGCCAACCGGACGGGGGTAATTCACCCCTCCACTTT
d_gene: TRBD2; j_gene: TRBJ2-7; abundance: many; v_gene: TRBV10-1; CDR3aa: CASSDTGLDYEQYF; CDR3nt: TGCGCCAGCAGTGATACGGGACTAGACTACGAGCAGTACTTC
d_gene: -; j_gene: TRBJ2-5; abundance: few; v_gene: TRBV10-2; CDR3aa: CASSPGHGTQYF; CDR3nt: TGCGCCAGCAGCCCTGGTCATGGGACCCAGTACTTC
d_gene: -; j_gene: TRBJ2-5; abundance: many; v_gene: TRBV5-1; CDR3aa: CASSAGPRETQYF; CDR3nt: TGCGCCAGCAGCGCGGGACCGAGGGAGACCCAGTACTTC
d_gene: -; j_gene: TRBJ2-5; abundance: few; v_gene: TRBV27; CDR3aa: CASSRPGLETQYF; CDR3nt: TGTGCCAGCAGTCGTCCGGGTCTGGAGACCCAGTACTTC